Listed here is a single T cell receptor (beta chain). Its antigen remains unidentified. This sample was included in a study of vaccination and CD4 T cells after COVID-19. Background on the study: Two doses of either BNT162b2 or mRNA-1273 vaccine went to participants.

Treatment denoted: approximately 9-day PBMC culture with coronavirus spike peptide pools or control peptides (ViraFEST assay). Gathering of the CD4+ T cells, from the unexposed donor, took place before the COVID-19 pandemic (2011-2018). If enough cells were available, CD4+ T cells from unexposed donors were probed with SARS-CoV-2 S/N and four cold-coronavirus spikes. Sequencing of cultured CD4+ T cell DNA used the Oncomine TCR Beta short-read assay. Investigators obtained genomic DNA by extraction from cultured CD4+ T cells. TCRdb reanalysed the PCR reads using MiXCR and keeps one entry per CDR3 protein. The sample contains thousands of distinct CDR3 sequences, more than 25% of which appear only once. CDR1 is MNHEY and CDR2 is SVGEGT in the germline V gene. The V gene end was trimmed by 6 bases and the J gene end by 3 bases; junction bases not matched to a gene: 11. The CDR3 loop spans 15 amino acids.

Sequencing was done on a sample of CD4+ T cells from blood, cultured in vitro. The clonotype originates from a human donor in good health. The chain carries TRBV6-2 or TRBV6-3 and TRBJ2-7; 7 bases match TRBD2. The CDR3 nucleotides are TGTGCCAGCAGACCCCGGCGGGAGCCGAACTACGAGCAGTACTTC. The encoded protein is CASRPRREPNYEQYF.